The present TCR beta chain was sequenced within a study of T cells in Graves' hyperthyroidism and ophthalmopathy. Study in general: Pretreatment peripheral blood was obtained at initial diagnosis.

Disease lasting under 3 months, a NOSPECS grade of at least 4, and a Clinical Activity Score of at least 3 were features of the ophthalmopathy patients. V was trimmed by 5 bases and J by 6 bases, leaving 8 bases between them. Germline V lookup: CDR1 MNHNS, CDR2 SASEGT. The CDR3 extends over 11 amino acids. In its sample, this clonotype was seen many times. The antigen remains unidentified. Points from the study as a whole: Most expanded thyroid clonotypes above 0.001 also appeared in blood.

Researchers took RNA transcripts and amplified the TCR beta CDR3 regions from them. First-round RT-PCR targeting the TCR CDR3 was performed with the HTBI primer set. TCRdb reanalysed the multiplex PCR reads using MiXCR and keeps one entry per CDR3 protein. This table holds about 400,000 distinct CDR3 sequences, about 14% found once. The gene calls are TRBV6-1 and TRBJ2-7, with D perhaps matching TRBD2 (5 bases). The sequencing input was blood. The origin of this receptor is a woman aged 25 to 45 with Graves' ophthalmopathy. The CDR3 DNA reads TGTGCCAGCAGTTATCTAGCCGAGCAGTACTTC. As protein: CASSYLAEQYF.